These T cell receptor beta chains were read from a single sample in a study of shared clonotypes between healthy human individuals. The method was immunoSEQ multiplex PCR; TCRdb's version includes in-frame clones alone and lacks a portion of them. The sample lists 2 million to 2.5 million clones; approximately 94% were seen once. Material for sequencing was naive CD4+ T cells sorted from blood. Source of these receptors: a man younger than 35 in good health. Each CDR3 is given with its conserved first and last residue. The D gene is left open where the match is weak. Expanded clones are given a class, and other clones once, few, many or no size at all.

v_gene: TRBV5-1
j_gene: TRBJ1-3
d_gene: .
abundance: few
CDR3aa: CASSRDISGNTIYF
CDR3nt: TGCGCCAGCAGCCGGGACATCTCTGGAAACACCATATATTTT

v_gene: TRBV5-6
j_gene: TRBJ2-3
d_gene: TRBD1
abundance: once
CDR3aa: CASSSGTELNTQYF
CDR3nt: TGTGCCAGCAGCTCAGGGACAGAATTAAATACGCAGTATTTT

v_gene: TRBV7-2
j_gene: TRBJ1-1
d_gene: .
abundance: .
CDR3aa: CASSLVQTNTEAFF
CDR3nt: TGTGCCAGCAGCTTAGTTCAAACGAACACTGAAGCTTTCTTT

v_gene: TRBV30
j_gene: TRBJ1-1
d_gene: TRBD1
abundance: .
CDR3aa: CAWSTDRSPGAFF
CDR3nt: TGTGCCTGGAGTACGGACAGGTCTCCGGGAGCTTTCTTT

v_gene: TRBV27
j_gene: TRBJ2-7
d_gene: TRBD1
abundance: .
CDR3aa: CASHRGGTYEQYF
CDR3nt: TGTGCCAGTCACAGGGGTGGGACCTACGAGCAGTACTTC

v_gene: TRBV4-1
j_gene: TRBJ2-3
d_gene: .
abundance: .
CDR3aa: CASSQDRVASPANTQYF
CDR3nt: TGCGCCAGCAGCCAAGATCGGGTAGCGAGTCCAGCGAATACGCAGTATTTT

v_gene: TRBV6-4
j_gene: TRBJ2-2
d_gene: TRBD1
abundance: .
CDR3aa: CASSDGRGRWTGELFF
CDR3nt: TGTGCCAGCAGTGACGGAAGGGGGCGGTGGACCGGGGAGCTGTTTTTT

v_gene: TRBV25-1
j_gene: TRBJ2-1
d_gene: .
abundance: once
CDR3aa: CASNSGQSYNEQFF
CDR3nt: TGTGCCAGTAACTCGGGGCAGTCCTACAATGAGCAGTTCTTC

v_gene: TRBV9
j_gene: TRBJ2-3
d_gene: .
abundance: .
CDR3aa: CASSVAQSRGTDTQYF
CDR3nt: TGTGCCAGCAGCGTAGCCCAGTCGAGGGGCACAGATACGCAGTATTTT

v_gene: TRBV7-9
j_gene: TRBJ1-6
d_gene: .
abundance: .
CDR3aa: CASSATGGSSPLHF
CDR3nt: TGTGCCAGCAGCGCGACAGGTGGCAGCTCACCCCTCCACTTT

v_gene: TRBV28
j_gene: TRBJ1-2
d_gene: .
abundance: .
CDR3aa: CASRTGQGDLGYGYTF
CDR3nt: TGTGCCAGCAGGACCGGACAAGGCGACCTCGGCTATGGCTACACCTTC

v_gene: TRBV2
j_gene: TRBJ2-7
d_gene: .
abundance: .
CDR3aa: CASSFGTENYEQYF
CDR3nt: TGTGCCAGCAGTTTTGGGACGGAGAACTACGAGCAGTACTTC

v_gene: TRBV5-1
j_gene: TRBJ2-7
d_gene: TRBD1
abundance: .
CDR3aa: CASSSEGGGYEQYF
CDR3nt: TGCGCCAGCAGCTCCGAAGGGGGCGGGTACGAGCAGTACTTC

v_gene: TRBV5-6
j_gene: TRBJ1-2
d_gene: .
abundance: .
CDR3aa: CASSWVVVNYGYTF
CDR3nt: TGTGCCAGCAGCTGGGTGGTGGTTAACTATGGCTACACCTTC

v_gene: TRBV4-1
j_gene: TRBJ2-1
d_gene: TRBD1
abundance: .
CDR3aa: CASSQLWTGAYNEQFF
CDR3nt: TGCGCCAGCAGCCAATTGTGGACAGGGGCTTACAATGAGCAGTTCTTC

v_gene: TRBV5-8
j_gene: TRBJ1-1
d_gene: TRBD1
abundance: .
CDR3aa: CASSLHRDRGLNTEAFF
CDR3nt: TGTGCCAGCAGCTTACACCGGGACAGGGGTTTGAACACTGAAGCTTTCTTT

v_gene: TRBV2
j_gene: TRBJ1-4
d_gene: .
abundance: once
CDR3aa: CASSGQQATNEKLFF
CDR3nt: TGTGCCAGCAGTGGGCAACAAGCAACTAATGAAAAACTGTTTTTT

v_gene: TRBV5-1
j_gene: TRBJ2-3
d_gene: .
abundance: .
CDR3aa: CASSLTSSPDTQYF
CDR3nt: TGCGCCAGCAGCCTAACTAGCTCCCCAGATACGCAGTATTTT

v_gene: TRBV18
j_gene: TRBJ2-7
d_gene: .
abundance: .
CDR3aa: CASSRLGGMPYEQYF
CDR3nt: TGTGCCAGCTCAAGGTTGGGGGGTATGCCCTACGAGCAGTACTTC

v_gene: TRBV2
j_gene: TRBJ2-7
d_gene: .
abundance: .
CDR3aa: CASSEQGTSRYF
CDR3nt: TGTGCCAGCAGTGAACAAGGGACGAGTCGGTACTTC

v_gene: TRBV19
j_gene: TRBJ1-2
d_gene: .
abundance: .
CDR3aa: CASSTGIRWLNYGYTF
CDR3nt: TGTGCCAGTAGTACCGGGATCCGATGGCTTAACTATGGCTACACCTTC

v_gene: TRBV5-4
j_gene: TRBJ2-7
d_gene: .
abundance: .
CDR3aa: CASSLPGGEQYF
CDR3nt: TGTGCCAGCAGCTTGCCAGGCGGCGAGCAGTACTTC

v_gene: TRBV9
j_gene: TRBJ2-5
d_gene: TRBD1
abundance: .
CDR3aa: CASSVAGDRGSETQYF
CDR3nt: TGTGCCAGCAGCGTAGCGGGGGACAGGGGATCAGAGACCCAGTACTTC

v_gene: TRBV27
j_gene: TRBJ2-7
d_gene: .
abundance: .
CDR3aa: CASSSITGYEQYF
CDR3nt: TGTGCCAGCAGTTCGATCACAGGGTACGAGCAGTACTTC

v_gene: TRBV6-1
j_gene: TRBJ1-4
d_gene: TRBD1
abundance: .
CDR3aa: CASSVQGLGNEKLFF
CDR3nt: TGTGCCAGCAGCGTACAGGGGTTGGGTAATGAAAAACTGTTTTTT

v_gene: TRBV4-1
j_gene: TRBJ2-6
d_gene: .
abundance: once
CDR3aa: CASSSRGTTNVLTF
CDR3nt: TGCGCCAGCAGCTCCAGGGGCACCACCAACGTCCTGACTTTC

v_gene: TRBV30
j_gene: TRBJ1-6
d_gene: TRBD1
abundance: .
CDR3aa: CAWSGKGTGHSPLHF
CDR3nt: TGTGCCTGGTCTGGAAAGGGGACAGGACATTCACCCCTCCACTTT

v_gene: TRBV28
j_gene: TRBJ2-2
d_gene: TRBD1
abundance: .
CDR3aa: CASRRQGARTGELFF
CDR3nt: TGTGCCAGCAGGAGACAGGGGGCGCGTACCGGGGAGCTGTTTTTT

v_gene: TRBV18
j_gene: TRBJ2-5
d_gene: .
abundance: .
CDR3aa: CASSPQWPSGETQYF
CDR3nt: TGTGCCAGCTCACCGCAGTGGCCGAGTGGAGAGACCCAGTACTTC

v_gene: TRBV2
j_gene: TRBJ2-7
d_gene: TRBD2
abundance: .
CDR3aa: CASSGREAYEQYF
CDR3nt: TGTGCCAGCAGTGGCCGGGAGGCCTACGAGCAGTACTTC

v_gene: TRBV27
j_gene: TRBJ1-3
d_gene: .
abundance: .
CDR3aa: CASRPTASAGGNTIYF
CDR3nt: TGTGCCAGCAGACCGACGGCCTCGGCGGGAGGAAACACCATATATTTT

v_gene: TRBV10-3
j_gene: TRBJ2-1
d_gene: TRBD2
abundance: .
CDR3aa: CAISEGTSGSHNEQFF
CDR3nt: TGTGCCATCAGTGAAGGGACTAGCGGGAGCCACAATGAGCAGTTCTTC

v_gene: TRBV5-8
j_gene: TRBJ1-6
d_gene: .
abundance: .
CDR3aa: CASSGGGLGNSPLHF
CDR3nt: TGTGCCAGCAGCGGAGGAGGGCTGGGTAATTCACCCCTCCACTTT

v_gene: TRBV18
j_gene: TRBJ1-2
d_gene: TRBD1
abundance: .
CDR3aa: CASSPGQGVTGYTF
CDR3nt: TGTGCCAGCTCACCGGGACAGGGTGTTACTGGCTACACCTTC

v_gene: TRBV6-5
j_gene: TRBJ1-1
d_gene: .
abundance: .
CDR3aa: CASSSPGTFNTEAFF
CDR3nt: TGTGCCAGCAGTTCCCCCGGGACATTCAACACTGAAGCTTTCTTT

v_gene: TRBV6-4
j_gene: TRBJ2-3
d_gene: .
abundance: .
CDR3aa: CASSDSGLHTDTQYF
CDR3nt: TGTGCCAGCAGTGACTCAGGGCTACATACAGATACGCAGTATTTT

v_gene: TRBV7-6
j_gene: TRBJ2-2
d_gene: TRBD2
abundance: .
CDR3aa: CASSLDSSGMNTGELFF
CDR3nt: TGTGCCAGCAGCTTAGATTCAAGCGGGATGAACACCGGGGAGCTGTTTTTT

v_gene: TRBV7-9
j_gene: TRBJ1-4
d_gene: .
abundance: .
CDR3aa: CASSHYATNEKLFF
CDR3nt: TGTGCCAGCAGCCATTATGCAACTAATGAAAAACTGTTTTTT

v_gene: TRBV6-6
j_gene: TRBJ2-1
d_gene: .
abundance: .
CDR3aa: CASSYSLTRANEQFF
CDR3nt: TGTGCCAGCAGTTACTCTTTGACGAGGGCCAATGAGCAGTTCTTC

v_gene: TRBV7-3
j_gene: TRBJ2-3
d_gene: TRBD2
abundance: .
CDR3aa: CASSARGGALPDTQYF
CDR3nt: TGTGCCAGCAGCGCCCGCGGGGGGGCATTACCAGATACGCAGTATTTT

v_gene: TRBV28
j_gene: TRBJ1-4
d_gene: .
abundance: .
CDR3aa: CASSPAGKANEKLFF
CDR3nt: TGTGCCAGCAGTCCGGCAGGGAAGGCTAATGAAAAACTGTTTTTT

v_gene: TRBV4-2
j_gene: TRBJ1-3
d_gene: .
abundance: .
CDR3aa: CASSQDHSSSGNTIYF
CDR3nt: TGTGCCAGCAGCCAAGACCACAGCTCCTCTGGAAACACCATATATTTT

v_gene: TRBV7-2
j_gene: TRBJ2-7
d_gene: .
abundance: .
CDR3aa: CASSLVFLSYEQYF
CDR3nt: TGTGCCAGCAGCTTAGTATTCCTTTCCTACGAGCAGTACTTC

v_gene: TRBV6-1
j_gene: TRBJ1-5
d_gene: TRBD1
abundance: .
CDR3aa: CASSEPAGTGRFRHF
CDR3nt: TGTGCCAGCAGTGAACCTGCCGGGACAGGCCGATTCAGGCATTTT

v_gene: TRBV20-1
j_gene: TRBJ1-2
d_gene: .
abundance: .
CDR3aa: CSAEGGDGYTF
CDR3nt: TGCAGTGCCGAGGGAGGGGATGGCTACACCTTC

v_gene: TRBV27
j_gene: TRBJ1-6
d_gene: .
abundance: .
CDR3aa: CASGPILTSALHF
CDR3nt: TGTGCCAGCGGGCCGATCTTAACTTCGGCCCTCCACTTT

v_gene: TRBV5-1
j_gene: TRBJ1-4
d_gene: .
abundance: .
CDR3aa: CASSLDALSGRTGEKLFF
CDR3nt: TGCGCCAGCAGCCTGGATGCGTTATCAGGGAGGACCGGTGAAAAACTGTTTTTT

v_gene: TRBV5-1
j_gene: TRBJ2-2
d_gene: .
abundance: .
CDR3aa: CASSPRVTGELFF
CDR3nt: TGCGCCAGCAGTCCGAGGGTTACCGGGGAGCTGTTTTTT

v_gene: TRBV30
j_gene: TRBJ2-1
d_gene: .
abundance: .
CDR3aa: CAWTGPPGNEQFF
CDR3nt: TGTGCCTGGACGGGCCCGCCGGGCAATGAGCAGTTCTTC